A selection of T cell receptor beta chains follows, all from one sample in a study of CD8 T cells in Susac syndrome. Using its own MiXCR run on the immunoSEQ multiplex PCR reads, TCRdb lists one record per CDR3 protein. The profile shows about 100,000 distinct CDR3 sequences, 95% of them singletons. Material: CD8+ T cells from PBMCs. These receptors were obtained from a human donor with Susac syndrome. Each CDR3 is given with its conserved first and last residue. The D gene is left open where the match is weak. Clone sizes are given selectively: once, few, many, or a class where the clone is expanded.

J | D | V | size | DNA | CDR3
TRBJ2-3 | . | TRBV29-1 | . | TGCAGCGCGCCTTTAAGGGCAAAAGGGTCAGATACGCAGTATTTT | CSAPLRAKGSDTQYF
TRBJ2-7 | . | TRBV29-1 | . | TGCAGCGTTGGTCCCGATGGGGAGCAGTACTTC | CSVGPDGEQYF
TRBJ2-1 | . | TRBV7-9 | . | TGTGCCAGCAGCTTAGAGGGCCCGAGGGGGGGCAATGAGCAGTTCTTC | CASSLEGPRGGNEQFF
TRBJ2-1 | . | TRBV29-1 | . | TGCAGCGTCCCCCGAGGGACTTACAATGAGCAGTTCTTC | CSVPRGTYNEQFF
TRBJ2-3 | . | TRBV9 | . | TGTGCCAGCAGCGGACTAGGGGATACGCAGTATTTT | CASSGLGDTQYF
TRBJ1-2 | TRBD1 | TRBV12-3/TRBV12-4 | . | TGTGCCAGCAGTTTAGGGGGACAGGGAGAGGGGTATGGCTACACCTTC | CASSLGGQGEGYGYTF
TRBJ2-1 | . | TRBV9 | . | TGTGCCAGCAGCGTAGAGGAAACTTACAATGAGCAGTTCTTC | CASSVEETYNEQFF
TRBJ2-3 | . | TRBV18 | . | TGTGCCAGCTCACCACCGGAGCGATGGGCGCAGTATTTT | CASSPPERWAQYF
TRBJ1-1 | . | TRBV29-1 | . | TGCAGCGTACCCCGGGACGACTGGAACACTGAAGCTTTCTTT | CSVPRDDWNTEAFF
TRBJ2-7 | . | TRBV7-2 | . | TGTGCCAGCAGCCCCACAGGGAACGAGCAGTACTTC | CASSPTGNEQYF
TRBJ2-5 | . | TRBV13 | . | TGTGCCAGCACCGGAAGGGGAGGAGAGACCCAGTACTTC | CASTGRGGETQYF
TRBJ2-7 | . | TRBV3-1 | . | TGTGCCAGCAGCCAAGATCTTGGGGGGCCCTACGAGCAGTACTTC | CASSQDLGGPYEQYF
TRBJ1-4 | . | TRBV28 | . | TGTGCCAGCAGTACCCCCGGCGGCTATAATGAAAAACTGTTTTTT | CASSTPGGYNEKLFF
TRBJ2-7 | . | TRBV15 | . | TGTGCCACCAGCAGAGATGCACTCGGCGGTACTGGCGAGCAGTACTTC | CATSRDALGGTGEQYF
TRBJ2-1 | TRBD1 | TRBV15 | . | TGTGCCGCCTCGACAGGGGCAGCCTATGAGCAGTTCTTC | CAASTGAAYEQFF
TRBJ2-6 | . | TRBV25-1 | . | TGTGCCAGCAGTGCCCGAAACAGGGCTGGGGCCAACGTCCTGACTTTC | CASSARNRAGANVLTF
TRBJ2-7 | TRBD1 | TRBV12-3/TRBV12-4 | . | TGTGCCAGCAGTCCCCCGGGACAGCACACCTACGAGCAGTACTTC | CASSPPGQHTYEQYF
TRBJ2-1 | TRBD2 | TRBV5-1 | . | TGCGCCAGCAGCCCATCTCTAGCGGGAGGGCCCAATGAGCAGTTCTTC | CASSPSLAGGPNEQFF
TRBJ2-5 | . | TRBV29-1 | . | TGCAGCGTCCCCAGACGGGACTCGGTGGAGACCCAGTACTTC | CSVPRRDSVETQYF
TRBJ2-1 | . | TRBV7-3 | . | TGTGCCAGCAGCCCCGGACAGTACAATGAGCAGTTCTTC | CASSPGQYNEQFF
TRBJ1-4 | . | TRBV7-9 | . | TGTGCCAGCAGCTTCATTTCGGGACCCCCTAATGAAAAACTGTTTTTT | CASSFISGPPNEKLFF
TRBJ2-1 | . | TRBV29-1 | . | TGCAGCGTTCTCTGGGTCGGCAATGAGCAGTTCTTC | CSVLWVGNEQFF
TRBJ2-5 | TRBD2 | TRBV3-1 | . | TGTGCCAGCAGCCTAGGGACTAGAGAGACCCAGTACTTC | CASSLGTRETQYF
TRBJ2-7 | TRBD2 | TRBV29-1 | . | TGCAGCGTTGCGGGAGGGCCGTCGGAGCAGTACTTC | CSVAGGPSEQYF
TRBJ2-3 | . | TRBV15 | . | TGTGCCACCAGCAGAGACGGTGCACAGCCATCCGAAACAGATACGCAGTATTTT | CATSRDGAQPSETDTQYF
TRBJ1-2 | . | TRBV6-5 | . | TGTGCCACCAAACGGGGGCAGGGAGTGTCCGGCGGCTACACCTTC | CATKRGQGVSGGYTF
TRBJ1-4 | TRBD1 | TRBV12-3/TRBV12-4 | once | TGTGCCAGCAGAGAACAGGGGGCGTCTGAAAAACTGTTTTTT | CASREQGASEKLFF